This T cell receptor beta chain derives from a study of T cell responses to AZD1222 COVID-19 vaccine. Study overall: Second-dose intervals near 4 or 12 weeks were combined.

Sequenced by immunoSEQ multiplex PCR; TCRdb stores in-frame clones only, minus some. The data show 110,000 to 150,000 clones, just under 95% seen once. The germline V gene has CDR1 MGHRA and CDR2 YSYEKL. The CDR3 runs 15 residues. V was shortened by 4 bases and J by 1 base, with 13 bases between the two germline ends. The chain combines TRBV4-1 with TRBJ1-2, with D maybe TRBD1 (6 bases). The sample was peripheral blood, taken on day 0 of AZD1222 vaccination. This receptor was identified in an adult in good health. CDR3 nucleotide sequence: TGCGCCAGCAGCCCCAGGGCAGGGGATAACTATGGCTACACCTTC. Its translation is CASSPRAGDNYGYTF.